This T cell receptor (beta chain) is drawn from a study of blood T cell repertoires in COVID-19. Study context: Sources were T cells, B-cell-depleted T cells, or PBMCs; the material itself was cDNA or gDNA.

Assignments of participants to cohorts depended upon their own reported clinical history. Recovery among Cohort 3 donors was established by two negative PCRs, clearance, or symptom resolution. Authors' analysis steps: The assay estimated nucleated cells by amplifying reference gene primers. Method: immunoSEQ multiplex PCR; TCRdb's copy keeps in-frame clones and lacks some. V and J calls and clone size are copied from that table; D and trimming were computed from the DNA. The profile covers under 300,000 clones, with around 86% appearing a single time and 1.7% taken by the ten largest. Sequencing used PBMCs or T cells enriched from blood (not recorded which). This receptor was taken from a woman aged 40 to 50 who had recovered from COVID-19.

The CDR3 DNA reads as TGTGCCAGCAGTTTCGCCGGGACAGAGTCAGATACGCAGTATTTT. Amino acid sequence: CASSFAGTESDTQYF. The rearrangement uses TRBV27 and TRBJ2-3, with 7 bases fitting TRBD1. Germline trimming cut 3 bases from V and 4 bases from J; bases unmatched to any gene: 7. CDR1 is MNHEY and CDR2 is SMNVEV in the germline V gene (reference sequence). There are 15 residues in the CDR3.